This T cell receptor (beta chain) was recovered during a study of CD8 T cells in Susac syndrome. Random-hexamer reverse transcription was applied to roughly 0.5 to 1 ug RNA. MiXCR, run by TCRdb on the immunoSEQ multiplex PCR reads, gives a single entry per CDR3 protein. The sample lists about 200,000 distinct CDR3 sequences, 90% to 95% occurring once. Germline V gene sequence: CDR1 SGDLS, CDR2 YYNGEE. CDR3 length equals 16 residues. V trimming: 0 bases; J trimming: 4 bases; junction bases outside the gene matches: 8. This clonotype is a singleton in its sample. The chain has TRBV9 and TRBJ2-5; 8 bases match TRBD1. This receptor was identified in a human donor with multiple sclerosis. Sample: CD4+ T cells from PBMCs. Here the CDR3 reads CASSVAASGGLETQYF. In DNA form, the CDR3 reads TGTGCCAGCAGCGTAGCCGCATCAGGGGGCCTAGAGACCCAGTACTTC.